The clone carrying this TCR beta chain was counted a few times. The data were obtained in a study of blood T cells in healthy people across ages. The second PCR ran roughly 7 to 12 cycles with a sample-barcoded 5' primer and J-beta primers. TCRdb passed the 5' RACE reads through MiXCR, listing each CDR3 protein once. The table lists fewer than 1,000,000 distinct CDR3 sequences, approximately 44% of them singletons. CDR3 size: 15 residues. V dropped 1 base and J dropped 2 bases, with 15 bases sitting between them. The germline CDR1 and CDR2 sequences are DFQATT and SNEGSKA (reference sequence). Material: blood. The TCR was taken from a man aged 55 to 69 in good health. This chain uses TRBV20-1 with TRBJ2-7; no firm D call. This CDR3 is CSARGMAGTPYEQYF. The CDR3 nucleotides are TGCAGTGCTAGAGGTATGGCAGGAACCCCCTACGAGCAGTACTTC.